This TCR beta chain was identified during a study of blood T cell repertoires in COVID-19. Sequenced by immunoSEQ multiplex PCR; TCRdb stores in-frame clones only, minus some. The data contain around 230,000 clones, roughly 90% of them singletons. Germline-derived CDR1 and CDR2 are MNHEY and SVGAGI. Trimming removed 6 bases from V and 5 bases from J, with 5 bases in between. This CDR3 contains 10 residues. The receptor's source is a woman aged 25 to 39 with acute COVID-19. This chain connects TRBV6-5 to TRBJ2-7; the D gene is possibly TRBD1 (5 bases). Sequenced sample: PBMCs or T cells enriched from blood (not recorded which). CDR3 sequence (DNA): TGTGCCAGCAGGGGGCACGAGCAGTACTTC. It yields the protein CASRGHEQYF.